This TCR beta chain was identified during a study of cytomegalovirus exposure and HLA in healthy donors. With 60 Vbeta and 13 Jbeta primers, the PCR was carried out. Assay used: immunoSEQ multiplex PCR; TCRdb lists only in-frame clones, some missing. Among more than 200,000 clones listed, roughly 84% were seen once. Details on this clone: The antigen is undetermined.

Findings and limits, study-wide: Among TCR beta chains of equal frequency, HLA-associated ones were more clonally expanded in a later analysis. Previously analyzed data showed that most TCR beta V segments were productive at a frequency of about 90% or about 30%.

Sequencing was done on a sample of PBMCs. The source of this sequence is a girl aged 10 to 17 in good health and CMV-seronegative.

DNA for the CDR3: TGTGCCAGCAGCTTGGGCGGTGGGACTAGCATAAACTACGAGCAGTACTTC. This codes for CASSLGGGTSINYEQYF. The genes are TRBV5-4 and TRBJ2-7, with TRBD2 identical over 9 bases. The germline CDR1 and CDR2 sequences are SGHNT and YYREEE (reference sequence). This CDR3 comprises 17 residues. The J segment lost 3 bases and the V segment lost 0 bases, leaving 10 bases of the junction unmatched.